The present entry profiles one T cell receptor beta chain with its context. Its target is unknown. From roughly 0.4 ug of RNA, a library with molecular barcoded alpha/delta and beta/gamma adaptors was made. TCRdb processed the reads anew with MiXCR; each CDR3 protein has one entry. The sample records approximately 65,000 distinct CDR3 sequences, about 15% being singletons. The CDR3 has 18 residues. The germline CDR1 and CDR2 sequences are LNHNV and YYDKDF (reference sequence). V trimming: 1 base; J trimming: 1 base; junction bases outside the gene matches: 5. The data originate from a study of read filtering for tumor transcriptome and immune sequencing. In the study overall: R-ISS stage counts were 8 or 9 for I, more than 15 for II, 6 or 7 for III.

Bone marrow was sampled from every patient at the time of active disease. General observations from the study: Without single-read clonotypes, shared clonotype proportions correlated more between IR-seq and RNA-seq.

The V gene is TRBV15, the J gene TRBJ2-3; 13 nucleotides match TRBD2. The receptor was isolated from a donor aged 40 or over with multiple myeloma. The material sequenced was a population of CD138-negative cells sorted from bone marrow. The CDR3: CATSRAQLAGGGTDTQYF. The DNA for the CDR3 is TGTGCCACCAGCAGAGCCCAACTAGCGGGAGGGGGCACAGATACGCAGTATTTT.